The present T cell receptor beta chain was sequenced within a study of cytotoxic CD8 clonotypes in ibrutinib-treated CLL. Study as a whole: Sample averages reached 250,000 to 300,000 productive templates and approximately 93,000 productive rearrangements.

Notes on the study in general: Shared public clonotypes were rare, and on treatment they either got smaller or stayed the same. Relative to age-matched healthy donors, clonality at baseline was higher, and it tracked circulating CD8+ T-cell counts. Clonality increased with ibrutinib response but returned toward baseline at progression.

Germline loops: CDR1 MRHNA, CDR2 SNTAGT. The CDR3 sequence is 13 residues long. Trimming pared 0 bases from V and 8 bases from J, leaving 10 bases between. The assay was immunoSEQ multiplex PCR, and TCRdb's table has in-frame clones only and misses some. The sample lists 190,000 or so clones; 55% to 85% were seen once. Of note for this clone: The antigen is unknown.

This sequence joins TRBV6-4 and TRBJ1-2; D unresolved. Sample: PBMCs, taken after 24 months of ibrutinib treatment. The TCR sequence derives from a human donor with chronic lymphocytic leukemia. The CDR3 DNA follows: TGTGCCAGCAGTGACTCGTCTGGGTTCGGCTACACCTTC. As protein: CASSDSSGFGYTF.